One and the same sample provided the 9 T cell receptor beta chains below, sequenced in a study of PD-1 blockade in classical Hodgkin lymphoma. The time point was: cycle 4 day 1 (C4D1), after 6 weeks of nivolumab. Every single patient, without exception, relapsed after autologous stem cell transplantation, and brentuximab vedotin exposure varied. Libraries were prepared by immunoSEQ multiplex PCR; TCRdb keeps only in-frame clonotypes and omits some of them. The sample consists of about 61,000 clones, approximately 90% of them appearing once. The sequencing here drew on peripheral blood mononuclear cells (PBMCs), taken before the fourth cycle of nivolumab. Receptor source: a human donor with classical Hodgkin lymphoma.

The CDR3 sequence: CASSQGWGTGELFF. In DNA, the CDR3 is TGCGCCAGCAGCCAAGGGTGGGGCACCGGGGAGCTGTTTTTT. V gene TRBV4-1 combines with J gene TRBJ2-2; D remains unclear. The CDR3 covers 14 residues. Trimming took 1 base from V and 4 from J, leaving 7 bases between them. The germline CDR1 and CDR2 sequences are MGHRA and YSYEKL.

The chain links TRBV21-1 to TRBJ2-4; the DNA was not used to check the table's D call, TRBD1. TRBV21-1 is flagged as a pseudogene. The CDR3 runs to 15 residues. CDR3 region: CASTRGLLAKNIQYF. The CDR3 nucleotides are TGTGCCAGCACCAGGGGCCTGCTAGCCAAAAACATTCAGTACTTC.

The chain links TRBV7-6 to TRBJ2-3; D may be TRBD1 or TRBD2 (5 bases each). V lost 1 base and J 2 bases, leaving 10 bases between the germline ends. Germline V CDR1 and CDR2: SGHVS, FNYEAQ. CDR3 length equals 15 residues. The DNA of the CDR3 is TGTGCCAGCAGCTTAGATGGGGACCCCACAGATACGCAGTATTTT. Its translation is CASSLDGDPTDTQYF.

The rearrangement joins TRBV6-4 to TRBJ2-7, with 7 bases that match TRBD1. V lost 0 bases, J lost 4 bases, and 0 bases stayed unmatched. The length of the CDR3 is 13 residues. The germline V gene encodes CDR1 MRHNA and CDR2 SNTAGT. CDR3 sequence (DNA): TGTGCCAGCAGTGACTCGGACAGGTACGAGCAGTACTTC. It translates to CASSDSDRYEQYF.

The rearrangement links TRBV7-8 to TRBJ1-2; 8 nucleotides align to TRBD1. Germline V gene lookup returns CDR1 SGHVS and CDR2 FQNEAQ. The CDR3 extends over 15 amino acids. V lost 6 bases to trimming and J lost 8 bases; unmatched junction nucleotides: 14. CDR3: CASSPKWDRPGGYTF. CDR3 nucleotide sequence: TGTGCCAGCAGTCCCAAGTGGGACAGGCCAGGGGGCTACACCTTC.

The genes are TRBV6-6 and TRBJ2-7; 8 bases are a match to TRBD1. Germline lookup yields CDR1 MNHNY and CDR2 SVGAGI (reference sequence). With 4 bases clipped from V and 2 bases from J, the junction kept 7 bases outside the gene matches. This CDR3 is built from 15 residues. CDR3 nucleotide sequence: TGTGCCAGCAGTTCCCCCCCGGACAGGGCCTACGAGCAGTACTTC. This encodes CASSSPPDRAYEQYF.

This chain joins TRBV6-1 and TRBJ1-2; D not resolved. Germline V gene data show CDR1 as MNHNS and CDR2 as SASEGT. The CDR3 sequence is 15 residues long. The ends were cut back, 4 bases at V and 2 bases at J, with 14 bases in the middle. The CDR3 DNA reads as TGTGCCAGCAGTGCAGGACCAGCGGGCAACTATGGCTACACCTTC. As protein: CASSAGPAGNYGYTF.

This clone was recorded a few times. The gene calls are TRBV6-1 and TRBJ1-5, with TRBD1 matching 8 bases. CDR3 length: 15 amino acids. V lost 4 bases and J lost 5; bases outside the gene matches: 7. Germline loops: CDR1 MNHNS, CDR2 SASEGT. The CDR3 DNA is TGTGCCAGCAGTGCCGGACAGGGACAGTATCAGCCCCAGCATTTT. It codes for CASSAGQGQYQPQHF.

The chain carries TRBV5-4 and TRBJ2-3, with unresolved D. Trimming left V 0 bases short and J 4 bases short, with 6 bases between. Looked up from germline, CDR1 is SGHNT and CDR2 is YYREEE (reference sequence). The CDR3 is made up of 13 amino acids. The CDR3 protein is CASSLGQADTQYF. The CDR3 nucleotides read TGTGCCAGCAGCTTGGGTCAGGCAGATACGCAGTATTTT.